This T cell receptor (beta chain) was identified during a study of blood T cell repertoires in COVID-19. Method: immunoSEQ multiplex PCR; TCRdb's copy keeps in-frame clones and lacks some. The table includes hundreds of thousands of clones, 80% to 90% detected once. Sequencing input: PBMCs or T cells enriched from blood (not recorded which). The sequence derives from a man under 40 with acute COVID-19.

The CDR3 DNA reads TGTGCCAGCAGCGTGGGGACAGGTAATTCACCCCTCCACTTT. This encodes CASSVGTGNSPLHF. The V call is TRBV9, the J call TRBJ1-6; 8 bases match TRBD1. The CDR3 consists of 14 residues. V was clipped by 2 bases and J by 6 bases; unmatched bases: 1. Germline CDR1 is SGDLS and CDR2 is YYNGEE.